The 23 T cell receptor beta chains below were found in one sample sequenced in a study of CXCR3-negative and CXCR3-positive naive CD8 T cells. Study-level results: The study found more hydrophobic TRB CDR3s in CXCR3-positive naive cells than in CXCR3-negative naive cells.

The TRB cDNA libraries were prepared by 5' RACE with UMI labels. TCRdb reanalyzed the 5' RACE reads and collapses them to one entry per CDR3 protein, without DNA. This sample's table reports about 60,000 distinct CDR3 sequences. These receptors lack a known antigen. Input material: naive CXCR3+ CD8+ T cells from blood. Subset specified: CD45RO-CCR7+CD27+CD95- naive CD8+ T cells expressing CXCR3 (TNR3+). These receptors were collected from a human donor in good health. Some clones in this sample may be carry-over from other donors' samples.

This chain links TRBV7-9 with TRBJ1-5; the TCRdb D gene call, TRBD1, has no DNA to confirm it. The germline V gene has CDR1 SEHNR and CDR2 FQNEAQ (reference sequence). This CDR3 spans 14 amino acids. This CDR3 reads CASSLVGVDQPQHF.

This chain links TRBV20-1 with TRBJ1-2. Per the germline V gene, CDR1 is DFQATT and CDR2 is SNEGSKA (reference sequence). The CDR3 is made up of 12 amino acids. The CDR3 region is CSALGNMGGYTF.

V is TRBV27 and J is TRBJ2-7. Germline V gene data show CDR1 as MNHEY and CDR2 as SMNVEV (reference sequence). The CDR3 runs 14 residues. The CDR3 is CASSFRGSSYEQYF.

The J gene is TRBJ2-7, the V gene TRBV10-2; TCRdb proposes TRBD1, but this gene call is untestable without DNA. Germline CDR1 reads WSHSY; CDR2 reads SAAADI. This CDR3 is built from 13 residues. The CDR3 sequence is CASSTGGASEQYF.

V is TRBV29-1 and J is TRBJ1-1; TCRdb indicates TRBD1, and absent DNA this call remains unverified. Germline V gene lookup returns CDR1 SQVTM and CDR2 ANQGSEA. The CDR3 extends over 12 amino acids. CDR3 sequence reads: CSVMDSSAEAFF.

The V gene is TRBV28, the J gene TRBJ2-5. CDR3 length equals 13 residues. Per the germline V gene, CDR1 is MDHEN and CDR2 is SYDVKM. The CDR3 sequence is CASNEVHVETQYF.

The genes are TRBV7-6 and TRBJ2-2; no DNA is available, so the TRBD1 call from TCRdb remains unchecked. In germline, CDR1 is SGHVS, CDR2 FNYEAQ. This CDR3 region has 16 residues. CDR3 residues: CASNSAGTGNTGELFF.

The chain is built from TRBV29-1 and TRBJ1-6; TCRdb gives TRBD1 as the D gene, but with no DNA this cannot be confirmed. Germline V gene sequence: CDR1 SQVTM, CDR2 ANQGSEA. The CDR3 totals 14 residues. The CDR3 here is CSVLTGGERSPLHF.

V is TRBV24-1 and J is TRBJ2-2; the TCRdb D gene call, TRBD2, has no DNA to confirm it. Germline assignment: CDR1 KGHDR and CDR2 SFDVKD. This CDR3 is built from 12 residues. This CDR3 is CATRGRTGELFF.

CDR3 region: CASSLARGSYEQYF. This rearrangement joins TRBV7-2 to TRBJ2-7. Germline V CDR1 and CDR2: SGHTA, FQGNSA. The CDR3 is 14 residues long.

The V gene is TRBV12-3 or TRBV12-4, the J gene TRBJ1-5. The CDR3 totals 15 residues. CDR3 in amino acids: CASSPDGYSNQPQHF.

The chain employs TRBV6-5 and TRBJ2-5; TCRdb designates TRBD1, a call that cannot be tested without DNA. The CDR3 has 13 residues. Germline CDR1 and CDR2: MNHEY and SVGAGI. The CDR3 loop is CASAPSGQETQYF.

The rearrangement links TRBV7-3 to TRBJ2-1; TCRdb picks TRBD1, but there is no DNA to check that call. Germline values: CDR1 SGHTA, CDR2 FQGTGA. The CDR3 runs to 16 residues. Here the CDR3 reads CASSLLGPRGNNEQFF.

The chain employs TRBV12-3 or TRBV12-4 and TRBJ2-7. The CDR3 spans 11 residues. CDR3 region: CASSQLYEQYF.

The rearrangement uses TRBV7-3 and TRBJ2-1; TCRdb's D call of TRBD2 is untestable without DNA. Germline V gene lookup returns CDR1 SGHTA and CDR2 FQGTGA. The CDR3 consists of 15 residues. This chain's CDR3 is CASSLVLAGDNEQFF.

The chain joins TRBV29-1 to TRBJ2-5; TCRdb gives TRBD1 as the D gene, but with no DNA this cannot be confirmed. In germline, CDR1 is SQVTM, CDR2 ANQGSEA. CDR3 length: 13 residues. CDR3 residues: CSVLGGAAETQYF.

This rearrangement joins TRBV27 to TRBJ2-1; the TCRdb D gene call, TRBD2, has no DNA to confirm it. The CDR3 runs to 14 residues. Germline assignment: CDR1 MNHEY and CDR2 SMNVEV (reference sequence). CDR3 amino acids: CASSFLGESNEQFF.

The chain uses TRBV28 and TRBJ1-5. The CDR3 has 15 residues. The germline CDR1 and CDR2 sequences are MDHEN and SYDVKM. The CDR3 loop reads CASSLLSSSNQPQHF.

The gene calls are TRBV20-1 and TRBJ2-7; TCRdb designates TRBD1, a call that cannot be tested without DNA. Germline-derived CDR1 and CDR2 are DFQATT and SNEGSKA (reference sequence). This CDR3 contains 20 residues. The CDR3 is CSASSTSWDRGRILSYEQYF.

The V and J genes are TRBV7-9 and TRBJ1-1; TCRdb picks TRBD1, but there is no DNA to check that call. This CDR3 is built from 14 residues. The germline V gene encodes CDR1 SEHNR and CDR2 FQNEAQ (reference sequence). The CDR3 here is CASSSGEGAGEAFF.

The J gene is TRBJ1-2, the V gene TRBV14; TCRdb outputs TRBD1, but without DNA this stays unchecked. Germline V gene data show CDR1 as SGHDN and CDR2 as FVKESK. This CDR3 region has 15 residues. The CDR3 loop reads CASSPGTVGAYGYTF.

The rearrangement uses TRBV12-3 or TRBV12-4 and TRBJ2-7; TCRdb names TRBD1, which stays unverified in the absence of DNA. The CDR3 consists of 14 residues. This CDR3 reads CASRQTGSKDEQYF.

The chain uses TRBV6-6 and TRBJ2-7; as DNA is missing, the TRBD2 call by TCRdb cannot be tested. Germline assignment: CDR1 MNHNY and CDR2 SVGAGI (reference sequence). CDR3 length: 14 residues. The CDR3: CAANSGTEAYEQYF.